One and the same sample provided the 18 T cell receptor beta chains below, sequenced in a study of T cell responses to AZD1222 COVID-19 vaccine. Generated by immunoSEQ multiplex PCR, the TCRdb table keeps only in-frame clones and is missing some. Of under 50,000 clones listed, 88% were seen once; the top ten hold under 30%. Material: peripheral blood, obtained 28 days after the second dose of the MenACWY control vaccine. Receptor source: an adult who received the MenACWY meningococcal vaccine as a control.

The chain employs TRBV30 and TRBJ2-2; possible D gene TRBD1, 5 bases. The CDR3 has 13 residues. From germline, CDR1 is GTSNPN and CDR2 SVGIG (reference sequence). V was shortened by 0 bases and J by 3 bases, with 5 bases between the two germline ends. CDR3 protein: CAWSVGDTGELFF. CDR3 coding DNA: TGTGCCTGGAGTGTAGGGGACACCGGGGAGCTGTTTTTT.

The chain is built from TRBV19 and TRBJ2-7; D gene ambiguous. V was shortened by 5 bases and J by 0 bases, with 14 bases between the two germline ends. The V gene's germline CDR1 is LNHDA and CDR2 SQIVND (reference sequence). The CDR3 covers 15 residues. CDR3 in DNA: TGTGCCAGTAGTCCCTCGACTCACTACTCCTACGAGCAGTACTTC. This codes for CASSPSTHYSYEQYF. Based on the CDR3 plus reference TRBV19 and TRBJ2-7, the full variable domain is DGGITQSPKYLFRKEGQNVTLSCEQNLNHDAMYWYRQDPGQGLRLIYYSQIVNDFQKGDIAEGYSVSREKKESFPLTVTSAQKNPTAFYLCASSPSTHYSYEQYFGPGTRLTVT.

This chain uses TRBV12-3 or TRBV12-4 with TRBJ2-2; D is unclear. The CDR3 is made up of 12 amino acids. Trimming took off 3 bases at V and 8 bases at J, with 7 bases between the two ends. DNA for the CDR3: TGTGCCAGCAGTTTTGGGGAAGGGGAGCTGTTTTTT. As protein: CASSFGEGELFF.

The J gene is TRBJ2-1, the V gene TRBV12-3 or TRBV12-4; D not certain. V was clipped by 1 base and J by 8 bases, with 3 bases between them. CDR3 length: 11 residues. CDR3: CASSLVYEQFF. The CDR3 DNA sequence: TGTGCCAGCAGTTTAGTCTATGAGCAGTTCTTC.

J is TRBJ2-7 and V is TRBV4-1, with TRBD1 identical over 8 bases. CDR1 is MGHRA, CDR2 YSYEKL, per germline. This CDR3 contains 16 residues. V dropped 0 bases and J dropped 9; count of bases not matched to a gene: 13. CDR3 sequence reads: CASSQDGQGRVYGQYF. CDR3 nucleotide sequence: TGCGCCAGCAGCCAAGATGGACAGGGAAGAGTGTATGGGCAGTACTTC.

The chain links TRBV11-2 to TRBJ2-1, with 7 nucleotides matching TRBD1. V shed 7 bases and J 4 bases; nucleotides not matched to a gene: 7. The CDR3 has 14 amino acids. Germline-derived CDR1 and CDR2 are SGHAT and FQNNGV. The CDR3 sequence: CASTGGYLYNEQFF. In DNA form, the CDR3 reads TGTGCCAGCACAGGGGGATACTTGTACAATGAGCAGTTCTTC.

This chain connects TRBV4-1 to TRBJ1-1, with TRBD1 identical over 9 bases. This CDR3 is 16 amino acids long. Losses at the gene ends were 4 bases for V and 2 bases for J; bases not matched to a gene: 8. Germline-derived CDR1 and CDR2 are MGHRA and YSYEKL. Here the CDR3 DNA reads TGCGCCAGCAGCCGAAGGGGACAGGGACATAACACTGAAGCTTTCTTT. It is translated as CASSRRGQGHNTEAFF.

V usage is TRBV24-1 and J usage is TRBJ2-3; unclear D gene. V was clipped by 1 base and J by 2 bases, with 18 bases between them. The CDR3 extends over 18 amino acids. CDR1 is KGHDR, CDR2 SFDVKD, per germline. For the CDR3, the DNA is TGTGCCACCAGTGATTTAGGGCCAGTTGGGTTGGACACAGATACGCAGTATTTT. This codes for CATSDLGPVGLDTDTQYF.

J is TRBJ2-1 and V is TRBV5-1; 12 bases fit TRBD2. There are 18 residues in the CDR3. V lost 4 bases, J lost 7 bases, and 15 bases stayed unmatched. From germline, CDR1 is SGHRS and CDR2 YFSETQ. The CDR3 region is CASSVSTSGRVQGNEQFF. The CDR3 nucleotides read TGCGCCAGCAGCGTATCGACTAGCGGGAGAGTGCAGGGTAATGAGCAGTTCTTC. The full variable domain, in which reference TRBV5-1 and TRBJ2-1 provide the parts outside the CDR3, is KAGVTQTPRYLIKTRGQQVTLSCSPISGHRSVSWYQQTPGQGLQFLFEYFSETQRNKGNFPGRFSGRQFSNSRSEMNVSTLELGDSALYLCASSVSTSGRVQGNEQFFGPGTRLTVL.

This chain uses TRBV5-5 with TRBJ1-5; D is ambiguous. CDR3 size: 13 residues. Germline CDR1 SGHKS, CDR2 YYEKEE (reference sequence). V was trimmed by 7 bases and J by 1 base, leaving 9 bases between them. The CDR3 reads CASQRESNQPQHF. CDR3 bases: TGTGCCAGCCAGCGGGAGAGCAATCAGCCCCAGCATTTT.

The V and J genes are TRBV30 and TRBJ2-5; D ambiguous. The CDR3 totals 13 residues. CDR1 is GTSNPN, CDR2 SVGIG, per germline (reference sequence). The germline V and J ends were trimmed by 4 bases and 5 bases, with 14 bases remaining between them. The CDR3 DNA sequence: TGTGCCTGGACAGGTTCTTTTCGTGAGACCCAGTACTTC. Amino acid sequence: CAWTGSFRETQYF.

The V and J genes are TRBV5-4 and TRBJ1-1; 7 bases align to TRBD1. Trimming cost V 4 bases and J 3 bases; bases outside gene matches: 15. The CDR3 extends over 17 amino acids. Germline assignment: CDR1 SGHNT and CDR2 YYREEE (reference sequence). The CDR3 bases are TGTGCCAGCAGCAAAGATGTTACGACAGGGACTTACACTGAAGCTTTCTTT. Translation gives CASSKDVTTGTYTEAFF.

The chain recombines TRBV3-1 (or the pseudogene TRBV3-2) with TRBJ2-3; 7 bases match TRBD2. The CDR3 spans 14 residues. Germline V gene sequence: CDR1 LGHDT, CDR2 YNNKEL (reference sequence). Trimming at V came to 4 bases and at J to 3 bases, leaving 4 bases not matched to a gene. CDR3: CASSPRTRTDTQYF. Written as DNA, the CDR3 is TGTGCCAGCAGCCCCCGGACTAGAACAGATACGCAGTATTTT.

The genes are TRBV19 and TRBJ2-2; the match to TRBD2 covers 12 bases. The trim removed 7 bases at V and 2 bases at J, leaving 2 bases unmatched. The CDR3 is made up of 15 amino acids. CDR1 LNHDA and CDR2 SQIVND come from the germline V gene (reference sequence). CDR3 loop: CASKTSGGNTGELFF. The CDR3 nucleotides read TGTGCCAGTAAGACTAGCGGGGGAAACACCGGGGAGCTGTTTTTT.

The gene calls are TRBV4-2 and TRBJ1-3; maybe TRBD1 (5 bases). The V and J ends lost 5 bases and 4 bases respectively, with 15 bases between them. The CDR3 is made up of 15 amino acids. Germline CDR1 is LGHNA and CDR2 is YNFKEQ. This chain's CDR3 is CASSAAPGLGNTIYF. Here the CDR3 DNA reads TGTGCCAGCAGCGCCGCGCCAGGGCTCGGAAACACCATATATTTT.

This clone was picked up one time. The chain links TRBV19 to TRBJ2-7; D unresolved. Trimming pared 5 bases from V and 7 bases from J, leaving 12 bases between. The length of the CDR3 is 12 residues. Germline V lookup: CDR1 LNHDA, CDR2 SQIVND (reference sequence). DNA of the CDR3: TGTGCCAGTAGTTCCTTTCCCGGGGAGCAGTACTTC. It codes for CASSSFPGEQYF.

This chain links TRBV5-4 with TRBJ2-7; 7 nucleotides line up with TRBD1. The CDR3 is 14 residues long. V was pared by 5 bases and J by 0 bases, with 5 bases of the junction left unmatched. CDR1 is SGHNT, CDR2 YYREEE, per germline (reference sequence). The CDR3 region is CASSSDRVSYEQYF. CDR3 in DNA: TGTGCCAGCAGTTCTGACAGGGTCTCCTACGAGCAGTACTTC.

The V call is TRBV7-6, the J call TRBJ2-7, with D uncertain. This CDR3 comprises 14 residues. Trimming took 2 bases from V and 1 from J, leaving 9 bases between them. The germline CDR1 and CDR2 sequences are SGHVS and FNYEAQ. This CDR3 is CASSLSIRSYEQYF. The CDR3 DNA sequence: TGTGCCAGCAGCTTATCCATCCGGTCCTACGAGCAGTACTTC.